These T cell receptor beta chains were read from a single sample in a study of patients and donors after allogeneic stem cell transplantation. TCRdb re-called the RT-PCR reads with MiXCR, one entry per CDR3 protein. There are some 21,000 distinct CDR3 sequences in the sample; 29% occur only once, and approximately 48% lies in the top ten. The sample taken for sequencing was blood, either unsorted or a sorted T cell fraction (not recorded which). Receptors originate from a human donor who was either an allogeneic HSCT recipient or a stem cell or donor lymphocyte infusion donor (not recorded which). It is not recorded whose cells these are; they may come from a transplant donor. CDR3s include the opening cysteine and the closing phenylalanine or tryptophan. The order of the fields is CDR3 length, J gene, clone size, D gene, V gene, CDR3 DNA, CDR3 protein. A D gene is named only where the DNA matches it firmly. Part of the rows lack a size; the others show once, few, many or a class for expanded clones.

length: 15
J: TRBJ1-6
size: .
D: TRBD1
V: TRBV5-1
DNA: TGCGCCAGCAGCCTCCGGGACAGCAATAATTCACCCCTCCACTTT
CDR3: CASSLRDSNNSPLHF

length: 13
J: TRBJ2-7
size: few
D: .
V: TRBV10-3
DNA: TGTGCCATCAGCGTTACAGGGCTCTACGAGCAGTACTTC
CDR3: CAISVTGLYEQYF

length: 15
J: TRBJ1-1
size: .
D: .
V: TRBV6-5
DNA: TGTGCCAGCAGACCATTGGCAGGTCGGGGCACTGAAGCTTTCTTT
CDR3: CASRPLAGRGTEAFF

length: 12
J: TRBJ1-4
size: .
D: .
V: TRBV6-6
DNA: TGTGCCAGCAGTTACCAGGTTGAAAAACTGTTTTTT
CDR3: CASSYQVEKLFF

length: 13
J: TRBJ1-3
size: .
D: .
V: TRBV25-1
DNA: TGTGCCAGCAGTGACGGGACTGGAAACACCATATATTTT
CDR3: CASSDGTGNTIYF

length: 14
J: TRBJ1-2
size: many
D: .
V: TRBV9
DNA: TGTGCCAGCAGCCCCATCGGGGCTGGTTATGGCTACACCTTC
CDR3: CASSPIGAGYGYTF

length: 13
J: TRBJ1-2
size: .
D: .
V: TRBV12-3/TRBV12-4
DNA: TGTGCCAGTCGTTCAGGGGCCAACTATGGCTACACCTTC
CDR3: CASRSGANYGYTF

length: 13
J: TRBJ1-5
size: many
D: .
V: TRBV6-6
DNA: TGTGCCAGCCAGGACATTTACAATCAGCCCCAGCATTTT
CDR3: CASQDIYNQPQHF

length: 15
J: TRBJ1-2
size: few
D: .
V: TRBV4-3
DNA: TGCGCCAGCAGCCAAGGCCTTACAGGGTTGGCTGGCTACACCTTC
CDR3: CASSQGLTGLAGYTF

length: 14
J: TRBJ2-3
size: many
D: TRBD2
V: TRBV2
DNA: TGTGCCAGCAGCACGGGAGGGGGGACAGATACGCAGTATTTT
CDR3: CASSTGGGTDTQYF

length: 14
J: TRBJ1-6
size: few
D: TRBD1
V: TRBV12-3/TRBV12-4
DNA: TGTGCCAGCAGTAGACAGGGGGCAAGTTCACCCCTCCACTTT
CDR3: CASSRQGASSPLHF

length: 12
J: TRBJ1-2
size: .
D: .
V: TRBV12-3/TRBV12-4
DNA: TGTGCCAGCAGTTTTCGAGGGCCTGGCTACACCTTC
CDR3: CASSFRGPGYTF

length: 15
J: TRBJ1-4
size: .
D: TRBD1
V: TRBV6-5
DNA: TGTGCCAGTCATGGGTCCGACAGGGGCGGTGAAAAACTGTTTTTT
CDR3: CASHGSDRGGEKLFF

length: 14
J: TRBJ1-1
size: .
D: .
V: TRBV7-8
DNA: TGTGCCAGCAGCAGGAGACGGATGAACACTGAAGCTTTCTTT
CDR3: CASSRRRMNTEAFF

length: 15
J: TRBJ2-2
size: .
D: .
V: TRBV18
DNA: TGTGCCAGCTCACCCCGGGACATTAACACCGGGGAGCTGTTTTTT
CDR3: CASSPRDINTGELFF

length: 16
J: TRBJ2-3
size: .
D: TRBD1
V: TRBV5-1
DNA: TGCGCCAGCAGCTTGGAACAGGGGGCTGCGGCAGATACGCAGTATTTT
CDR3: CASSLEQGAAADTQYF

length: 16
J: TRBJ1-2
size: .
D: TRBD1
V: TRBV7-3
DNA: TGTGCCAGCAGCTTGGACCCGGGACAGAGGTTGGATGGCTACACCTTC
CDR3: CASSLDPGQRLDGYTF

length: 15
J: TRBJ1-4
size: .
D: .
V: TRBV5-8
DNA: TGTGCCAGCAGCACCTTCAGGGCGGGTAGTGGAAAACTGTTTTTT
CDR3: CASSTFRAGSGKLFF

length: 14
J: TRBJ1-6
size: .
D: .
V: TRBV7-2
DNA: TGTGCCAGCAGCTTGAAGGGATCAAGTTCACCCCTCCACTTT
CDR3: CASSLKGSSSPLHF

length: 14
J: TRBJ2-3
size: .
D: .
V: TRBV5-5
DNA: TGTGCCAGCAGCTTGGTCGGGACTGAGGATACGCAGTATTTT
CDR3: CASSLVGTEDTQYF

length: 14
J: TRBJ1-6
size: many
D: TRBD1
V: TRBV6-5
DNA: TGTGCCAGCAGTTACGGGACAGGGAATTCACCCCTCCACTTT
CDR3: CASSYGTGNSPLHF

length: 12
J: TRBJ2-7
size: few
D: .
V: TRBV6-2/TRBV6-3
DNA: TGTGCCAGCAAGAAAGGCTTTTACGAGCAGTACTTC
CDR3: CASKKGFYEQYF

length: 16
J: TRBJ1-2
size: .
D: TRBD1
V: TRBV7-9
DNA: TGTGCCAGCAGCTTAGCCCCCTCAGGGGGCGCGCAGGGCTACACCTTC
CDR3: CASSLAPSGGAQGYTF

length: 10
J: TRBJ1-5
size: few
D: .
V: TRBV12-3/TRBV12-4
DNA: TGTGCCAGGAACAATCAGCCCCAGCATTTT
CDR3: CARNNQPQHF

length: 15
J: TRBJ2-1
size: .
D: TRBD1
V: TRBV7-2
DNA: TGTGCCAGCAGCCTAAGGACAGGGTTCAACAATGAGCAGTTCTTC
CDR3: CASSLRTGFNNEQFF

length: 15
J: TRBJ1-6
size: .
D: TRBD1
V: TRBV5-1
DNA: TGCGCCAGCGGTATGCTAGGGGGCCTGGATTCACCCCTCCACTTT
CDR3: CASGMLGGLDSPLHF

length: 12
J: TRBJ2-5
size: .
D: TRBD2
V: TRBV20-1
DNA: TGCAGTGCTAGCGGCGGGGGAGAGACCCAGTACTTC
CDR3: CSASGGGETQYF

length: 16
J: TRBJ2-3
size: .
D: TRBD2
V: TRBV11-2
DNA: TGTGCCAGCAGCTTAGTATCGCTAGCGGCCACAGATACGCAGTATTTT
CDR3: CASSLVSLAATDTQYF

length: 14
J: TRBJ1-6
size: .
D: .
V: TRBV20-1
DNA: TGCAGTGCGATAGGAAGAGCGGGGAATTCACCCCTCCACTTT
CDR3: CSAIGRAGNSPLHF

length: 14
J: TRBJ1-6
size: few
D: TRBD1
V: TRBV12-3/TRBV12-4
DNA: TGTGCCAGCACCTTGGGACAGGTGGCTTCACCCCTCCACTTT
CDR3: CASTLGQVASPLHF

length: 17
J: TRBJ2-3
size: .
D: TRBD2
V: TRBV6-6
DNA: TGTGCCAGCAGTTACGGGATTGGGACTAGCGGCACAGATACGCAGTATTTT
CDR3: CASSYGIGTSGTDTQYF

length: 14
J: TRBJ1-1
size: few
D: .
V: TRBV5-1
DNA: TGCGCCAGCAGCCCGACAGGTTCGAACACTGAAGCTTTCTTT
CDR3: CASSPTGSNTEAFF

length: 14
J: TRBJ1-5
size: .
D: .
V: TRBV4-2
DNA: TGTGCCAGCAGCCAGGACACGATAAATCAGCCCCAGCATTTT
CDR3: CASSQDTINQPQHF

length: 13
J: TRBJ1-6
size: .
D: .
V: TRBV9
DNA: TGTGCCAGCAGCGTAGGAGAAAATTCACCCCTCCACTTT
CDR3: CASSVGENSPLHF

length: 17
J: TRBJ1-5
size: few
D: TRBD1
V: TRBV6-6
DNA: TGTGCCAGCAGGCTGGACAGGGTAGGGAATAGCAATCAGCCCCAGCATTTT
CDR3: CASRLDRVGNSNQPQHF

length: 12
J: TRBJ2-4
size: .
D: .
V: TRBV20-1
DNA: TGCAGTGCCCGGGCCCTGGGGGACATTCAGTACTTC
CDR3: CSARALGDIQYF

length: 16
J: TRBJ1-1
size: .
D: .
V: TRBV7-2
DNA: TGTGCCAGCAGCCCGCCAGGGAGGGGAATGAACACTGAAGCTTTCTTT
CDR3: CASSPPGRGMNTEAFF

length: 15
J: TRBJ1-5
size: .
D: TRBD1
V: TRBV6-1
DNA: TGTGCCAGCAATCGGGACAGGGGATCGGGACAGCCCCAGCATTTT
CDR3: CASNRDRGSGQPQHF

length: 14
J: TRBJ1-5
size: many
D: TRBD1
V: TRBV12-3/TRBV12-4
DNA: TGTGCCAGCAGTCCCGACAGGGTTGGTCAGCCCCAGCATTTT
CDR3: CASSPDRVGQPQHF

length: 14
J: TRBJ2-5
size: few
D: TRBD1
V: TRBV9
DNA: TGTGCCAGCAGCGTAGACAGGGGCCAAGAGACCCAGTACTTC
CDR3: CASSVDRGQETQYF

length: 14
J: TRBJ1-1
size: few
D: TRBD1
V: TRBV12-3/TRBV12-4
DNA: TGTGCCAGCAGTGAAGGACAGGCGAACACTGAAGCTTTCTTT
CDR3: CASSEGQANTEAFF